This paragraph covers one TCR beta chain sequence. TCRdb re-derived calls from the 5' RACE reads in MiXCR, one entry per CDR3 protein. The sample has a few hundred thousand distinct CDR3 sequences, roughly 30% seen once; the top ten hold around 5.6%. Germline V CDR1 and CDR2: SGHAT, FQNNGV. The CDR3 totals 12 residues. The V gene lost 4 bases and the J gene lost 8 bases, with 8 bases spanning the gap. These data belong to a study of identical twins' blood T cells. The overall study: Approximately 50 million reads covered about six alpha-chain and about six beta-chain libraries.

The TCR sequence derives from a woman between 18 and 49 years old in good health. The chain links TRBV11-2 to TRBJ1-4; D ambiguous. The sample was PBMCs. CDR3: CASSSNTEKLFF. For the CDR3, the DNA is TGTGCCAGCAGCTCCAATACCGAAAAACTGTTTTTT.